The following is a T cell receptor (beta chain) sequence with its context. CDR1 SGHTA and CDR2 FQGNSA come from the germline V gene. The CDR3 length is 14 residues. The germline V and J ends were trimmed by 5 bases and 7 bases, with 15 bases remaining between them. These data originate in a study of OX40 agonist ivuxolimab in advanced cancers. Turning to the study itself: Patients assigned to dose escalation were diagnosed with hepatocellular carcinoma, melanoma, renal cell or head and neck cancer.

Here immunoSEQ multiplex PCR was the method, and the copy in TCRdb shows in-frame clones only, minus some. This table has around 60,000 clones, 85% to 95% appearing once. The clonotype originates from an adult with an advanced solid tumor such as melanoma, head and neck, liver or kidney cancer. The chain has TRBV7-2 and TRBJ1-3; tentatively, D is TRBD1 (6 bases). Sequencing used CD4+ or CD8+ T cells sorted from blood, obtained in a trial of the OX40 agonist ivuxolimab. The CDR3: CASSPRGPENTIYF. The CDR3 DNA sequence: TGTGCCAGCAGCCCGCGGGGGCCTGAGAACACCATATATTTT.